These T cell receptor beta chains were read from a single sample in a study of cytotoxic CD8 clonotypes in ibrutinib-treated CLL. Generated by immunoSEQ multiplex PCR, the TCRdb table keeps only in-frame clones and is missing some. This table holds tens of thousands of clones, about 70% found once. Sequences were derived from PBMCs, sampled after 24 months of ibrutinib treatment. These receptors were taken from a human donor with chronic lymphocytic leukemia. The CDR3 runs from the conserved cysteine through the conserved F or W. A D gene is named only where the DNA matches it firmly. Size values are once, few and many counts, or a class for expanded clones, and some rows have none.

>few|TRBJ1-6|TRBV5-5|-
TGTGCCAGCACAGGCAATAATAATTCACCCCTCCACTTT
CASTGNNNSPLHF
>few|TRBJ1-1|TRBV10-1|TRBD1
TGCGCCAGCAGCTATTCCGGGACAGGGGTCACTGAAGCTTTCTTT
CASSYSGTGVTEAFF
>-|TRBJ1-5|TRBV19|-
TGTGCCAGTAGTTTCCTCGCCCCCAGGGAGAGGAATCAGCCCCAGCATTTT
CASSFLAPRERNQPQHF
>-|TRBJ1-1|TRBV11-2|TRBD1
TGTGCCAGCAGCCCATGGACAGGGCCAATTGGGAACACTGAAGCTTTCTTT
CASSPWTGPIGNTEAFF
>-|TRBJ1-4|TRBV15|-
TGTGCCACCAGCAGAGCCCGTGGCGGTGGATCCCATGAAAAACTGTTTTTT
CATSRARGGGSHEKLFF
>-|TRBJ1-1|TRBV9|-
TGTGCCAGCAGCGTATCCCAGAACACTGAAGCTTTCTTT
CASSVSQNTEAFF
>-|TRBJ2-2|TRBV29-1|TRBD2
TGCAGCGTTGAAGATCGGGGGGTGGTCGGGGAGCTGTTTTTT
CSVEDRGVVGELFF
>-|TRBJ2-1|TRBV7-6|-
TGTGCCAGCAGCTTACCTGAGACAGGGAGGCATGAGCAGTTCTTC
CASSLPETGRHEQFF
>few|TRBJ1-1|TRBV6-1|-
TGTGCCAGCAGAGAAACGTTCATGAACACTGAAGCTTTCTTT
CASRETFMNTEAFF
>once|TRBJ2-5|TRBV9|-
TGTGCCAGCAGCAGGGACGGATCAGAGACCCAGTACTTC
CASSRDGSETQYF
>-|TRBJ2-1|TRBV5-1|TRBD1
TGCGCCAGCAGCTTGACAGGGGGACCCTACAATGAGCAGTTCTTC
CASSLTGGPYNEQFF
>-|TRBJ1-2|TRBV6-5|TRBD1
TGTGCCAGCTCTCGAAGACAGGGGAGAGATGGCTACACCTTC
CASSRRQGRDGYTF
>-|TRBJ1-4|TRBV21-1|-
TGTGCCAGCAGCACTAAATGCTACAAGGTGCATAATGAAAAACTGTTTTTT
CASSTKCYKVHNEKLFF
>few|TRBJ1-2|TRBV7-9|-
TGTGCCAGCAGCTTAGGTTCAGGTTCCTATGGCTACACCTTC
CASSLGSGSYGYTF
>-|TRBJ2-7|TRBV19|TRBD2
TGTGCCAGCAGACCAGCGGGGAGCTCCTACGAGCAGTACTTC
CASRPAGSSYEQYF
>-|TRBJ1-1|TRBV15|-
TGTGCCACCAGCAGAACCGATCGTAACCTCATGAACACTGAAGCTTTCTTT
CATSRTDRNLMNTEAFF
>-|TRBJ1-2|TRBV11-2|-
TGTGCCAGCAGCTTAGAAACAGGCTATGGCTACACCTTC
CASSLETGYGYTF
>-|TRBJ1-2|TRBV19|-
TGTGCCAGTAGTGAGAGGACACAACTCTATGGCTACACCTTC
CASSERTQLYGYTF
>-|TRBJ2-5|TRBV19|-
TGTGCCAGTAGTATTGACCAAGAGACCCAGTACTTC
CASSIDQETQYF
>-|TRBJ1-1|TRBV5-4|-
TGTGCCAGCAGCTATACCCCTGAGGCTGAAGCTTTCTTT
CASSYTPEAEAFF
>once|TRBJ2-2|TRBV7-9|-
TGTGCCAGCAGCTCTCCTATGACGAACACCGGGGAGCTGTTTTTT
CASSSPMTNTGELFF
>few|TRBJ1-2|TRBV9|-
TGTGCCAGCAGTGTGGACGGTGACTATGGCTACACCTTC
CASSVDGDYGYTF
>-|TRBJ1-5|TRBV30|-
TGTGCCTGGACCCCGGGCCTTAGCAATCAGCCCCAGCATTTT
CAWTPGLSNQPQHF
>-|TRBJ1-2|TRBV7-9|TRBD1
TGTGCCAGCAGCTTAGTACAGGGGCCATCGAGTGACTACACCTTC
CASSLVQGPSSDYTF
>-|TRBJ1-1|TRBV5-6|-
TGTGCCAGCAGCCCCTATGGGGTCACTGAAGCTTTCTTT
CASSPYGVTEAFF
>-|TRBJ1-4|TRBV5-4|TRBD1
TGTGCCAGCAGCTTTTCCGGGACAGGGCTGTATGTTGAAAAACTGTTTTTT
CASSFSGTGLYVEKLFF
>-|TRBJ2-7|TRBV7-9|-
TGTGCCAGCAGCCCCGGGACGGATCCGTACTTC
CASSPGTDPYF
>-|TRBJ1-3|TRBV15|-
TGTGCCACCAGCAGTTCCGGGGGGCGCATTGCAAACACCATATATTTT
CATSSSGGRIANTIYF
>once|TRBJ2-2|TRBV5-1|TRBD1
TGCGCCAGCAGCTTGATTCAGGGACAGGGGTCCGGGGAGCTGTTTTTT
CASSLIQGQGSGELFF
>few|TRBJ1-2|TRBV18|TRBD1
TGTGCCAGCTCACAGACAGGGCTTGGGGATGGCTACACCTTC
CASSQTGLGDGYTF
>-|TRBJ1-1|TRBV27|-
TGTGCCAGCAGTCCTTTACAGGGGAACACTGAAGCTTTCTTT
CASSPLQGNTEAFF
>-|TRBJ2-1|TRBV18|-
TGTGCCAGCTCATCATCGGGGGGCTGGGATGAGCAGTTCTTC
CASSSSGGWDEQFF
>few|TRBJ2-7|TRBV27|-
TGTGCCAGCAGCCCGAAGGGGCGGTACAGCGGGCAGTACTTC
CASSPKGRYSGQYF
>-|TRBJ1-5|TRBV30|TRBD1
TGTGCCTGGAGTGCAGGGGGGGTTCAGCCCCAGCATTTT
CAWSAGGVQPQHF
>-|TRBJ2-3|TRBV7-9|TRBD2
TGTGCCAGCAGCTTAGACTCGGGGGGGCAGGCAGATACGCAGTATTTT
CASSLDSGGQADTQYF
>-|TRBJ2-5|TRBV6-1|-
TGTGCCACTACGGGGGTTGGGGAGACCCAGTACTTC
CATTGVGETQYF
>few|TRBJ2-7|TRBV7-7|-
TGTGCTAGCAGCCCGGGACCGCGCTCCTACGAGCAGTACTTC
CASSPGPRSYEQYF
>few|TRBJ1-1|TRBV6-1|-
TGTGCCAGCAGCGACGGGGTTGGTACTGAAGCTTTCTTT
CASSDGVGTEAFF
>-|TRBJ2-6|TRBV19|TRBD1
TGTGCCAGTAGTATTAAGGGGGCAACCTCTGGGGCCAACGTCCTGACTTTC
CASSIKGATSGANVLTF
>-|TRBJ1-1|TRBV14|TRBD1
TGTGCCAGCAGCCAAGAAGTGGGACAGGGGCGCGAGCAAGCTTTCTTT
CASSQEVGQGREQAFF
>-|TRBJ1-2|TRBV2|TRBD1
TGTGCCAGCAGTGAGACAGGGGGTCGAGGCTACACCTTC
CASSETGGRGYTF
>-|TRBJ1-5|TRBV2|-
TGTGCCAGCAGTGAAGCAGGGCGGCCCCAGCATTTT
CASSEAGRPQHF
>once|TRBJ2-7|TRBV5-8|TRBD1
TGTGCCAGCAGCTCACAGGGGGCTAGTTACGAGCAGTACTTC
CASSSQGASYEQYF
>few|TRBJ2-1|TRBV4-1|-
TGCGCCAGCAGCCGCGACGGGGACTTTGAGTACAATGAGCAGTTCTTC
CASSRDGDFEYNEQFF
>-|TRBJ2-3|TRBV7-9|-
TGTGCCAGCAGCTTAGGGGCGGGTCCTAGCACAGATACGCAGTATTTT
CASSLGAGPSTDTQYF
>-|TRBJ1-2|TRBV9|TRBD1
TGTGCCAGCAGCGTAGGGGGACAGGAGGATGGCTACACCTTC
CASSVGGQEDGYTF
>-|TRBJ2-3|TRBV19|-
TGTGCCAGTAGTATTCTGGGAGCAGAGGTCGCAGATACGCAGTATTTT
CASSILGAEVADTQYF
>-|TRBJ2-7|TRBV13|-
TGTGCCAGCAGCCCAGGAGGGGTGCGGGAGCAGTACTTC
CASSPGGVREQYF
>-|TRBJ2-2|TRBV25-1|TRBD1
TGTGCCAGCAGGGACAGGGGTGACACCGGGGAGCTGTTTTTT
CASRDRGDTGELFF
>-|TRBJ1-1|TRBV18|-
TGTGCCAGCTCACCATCCGAGCCGACGCGGGGAGCTTTCTTT
CASSPSEPTRGAFF